These 10 T cell receptor beta chains were sequenced from one sample in a study of blood T cell repertoires in COVID-19. Produced via immunoSEQ multiplex PCR; TCRdb's table is partial and in-frame only. The table shows around 70,000 clones, with about nine tenths occurring only once. The sequencing sample was made of peripheral blood. The receptor source for this set is a man aged 25 to 40 with acute or convalescent COVID-19.

This clone was seen only a few times. This chain uses TRBV10-1 with TRBJ1-1; TRBD1 is a possible D gene (6 bases). The V end was cut by 4 bases, the J end by 5 bases, with 11 bases between. Germline CDR1 WNHNN, CDR2 SYGVQD (reference sequence). This CDR3 comprises 13 residues. CDR3 in amino acids: CASSVRGNTEAFF. CDR3 sequence (DNA): TGCGCCAGCAGTGTCAGGGGTAATACTGAAGCTTTCTTT.

The chain combines TRBV7-2 with TRBJ2-5; no reliable D call. Trimming pared 1 base from V and 1 base from J, leaving 7 bases between. This CDR3 has 14 residues. CDR1 is SGHTA and CDR2 is FQGNSA in the germline V gene. The CDR3 loop is CASSLETFQETQYF. The CDR3 coding sequence is TGTGCCAGCAGCTTAGAGACTTTCCAAGAGACCCAGTACTTC.

This sequence joins TRBV30 and TRBJ1-4; no firm D call. This CDR3 comprises 15 residues. The germline V gene encodes CDR1 GTSNPN and CDR2 SVGIG (reference sequence). V lost 1 base, J lost 0 bases, and 9 bases lay in between. DNA of the CDR3: TGTGCCTGGAGTGAGGAGTACGCAACTAATGAAAAACTGTTTTTT. Protein sequence: CAWSEEYATNEKLFF. The full variable domain, in which reference TRBV30 and TRBJ1-4 provide the parts outside the CDR3, is SQTIHQWPATLVQPVGSPLSLECTVEGTSNPNLYWYRQAAGRGLQLLFYSVGIGQISSEVPQNLSASRPQDRQFILSSKKLLLSDSGFYLCAWSEEYATNEKLFFGSGTQLSVL.

This clone was picked up one time. The V call is TRBV5-5, the J call TRBJ1-1; D unclear. This CDR3 has 12 residues. The germline V gene has CDR1 SGHKS and CDR2 YYEKEE (reference sequence). V was trimmed by 0 bases and J by 7 bases, leaving 7 bases between them. CDR3 loop: CASSLGTGEAFF. In nucleotides, the CDR3 is TGTGCCAGCAGCTTGGGTACCGGTGAAGCTTTCTTT. Drawing the rest from reference TRBV5-5 and TRBJ1-1, the complete variable domain is DAGVTQSPTHLIKTRGQQVTLRCSPISGHKSVSWYQQVLGQGPQFIFQYYEKEERGRGNFPDRFSARQFPNYSSELNVNALLLGDSALYLCASSLGTGEAFFGQGTRLTVV.

The J gene is TRBJ1-1, the V gene TRBV11-1; D is unclear. The germline V gene has CDR1 SGHAT and CDR2 FQDESV (reference sequence). V was pared by 6 bases and J by 0 bases, with 14 bases between. This CDR3 spans 15 amino acids. In DNA form, the CDR3 reads TGTGCCAGCAGACTAGACCGAAATTTGAACACTGAAGCTTTCTTT. Protein: CASRLDRNLNTEAFF.

This clone was found once. The V call is TRBV6-5, the J call TRBJ1-5; D ambiguous. Germline V gives CDR1 MNHEY, CDR2 SVGAGI. Trimming pared 6 bases from V and 1 base from J, leaving 13 bases between. The CDR3 has 15 residues. Written as DNA, the CDR3 is TGTGCCAGCAGGCGGAACACGCGGAGCAATCAGCCCCAGCATTTT. It translates to CASRRNTRSNQPQHF.

This chain connects TRBV24-1 to TRBJ2-1, with TRBD2 identical over 10 bases. V lost 3 bases to trimming and J lost 8 bases; unmatched junction nucleotides: 6. CDR3 length: 15 residues. Germline V gives CDR1 KGHDR, CDR2 SFDVKD. CDR3 DNA: TGTGCCACCAGTGATACGCTAGCGGGAGTTTATGAGCAGTTCTTC. It is translated as CATSDTLAGVYEQFF.

On this clone itself: One end of the junction does not line up with germline, which may come from a read error. The rearrangement joins TRBV30 to TRBJ2-6; D perhaps matches TRBD1 (5 bases). Germline CDR1 reads GTSNPN; CDR2 reads SVGIG (reference sequence). This CDR3 has 14 amino acids. The CDR3 DNA follows: TGTGCCTGGAGTGTAGAGTCTGGGGCCAACGTCCTGACTTTT. Translating gives CAWSVESGANVLTF.

V and J are TRBV4-1 and TRBJ2-5, with 9 bases lining up with TRBD2. CDR1 is MGHRA, CDR2 YSYEKL, per germline. The CDR3 sequence is 15 residues long. V was clipped by 4 bases and J by 5 bases; unmatched bases: 8. CDR3 residues: CASSPGLAREETQYF. The CDR3 DNA sequence: TGCGCCAGCAGCCCAGGACTAGCGAGGGAGGAGACCCAGTACTTC.

The CDR3 nucleotides read TGTGCCAGCAGACCGCTAGCGGGAGCAGATACGCAGTATTTT. Translated, it gives CASRPLAGADTQYF. The chain is built from TRBV2 and TRBJ2-3; TRBD2 aligns across 10 bases. CDR1 is SNHLY, CDR2 FYNNEI, per germline. With V trimmed by 6 bases and J by 4 bases, 4 bases remained unmatched. The CDR3 sequence is 14 residues long.